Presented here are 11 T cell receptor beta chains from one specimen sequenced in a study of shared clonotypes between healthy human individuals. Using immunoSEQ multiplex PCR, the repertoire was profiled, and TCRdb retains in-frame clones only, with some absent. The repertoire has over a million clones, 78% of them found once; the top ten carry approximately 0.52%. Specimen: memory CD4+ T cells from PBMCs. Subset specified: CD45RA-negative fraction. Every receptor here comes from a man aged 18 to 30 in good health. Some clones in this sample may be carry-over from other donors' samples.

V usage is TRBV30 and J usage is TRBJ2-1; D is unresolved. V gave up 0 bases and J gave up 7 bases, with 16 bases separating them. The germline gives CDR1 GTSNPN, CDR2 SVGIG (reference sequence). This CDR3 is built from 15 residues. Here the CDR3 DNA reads TGTGCCTGGAGTGTACGTCTAGTGGAAAGGAATGAGCAGTTCTTC. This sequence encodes CAWSVRLVERNEQFF.

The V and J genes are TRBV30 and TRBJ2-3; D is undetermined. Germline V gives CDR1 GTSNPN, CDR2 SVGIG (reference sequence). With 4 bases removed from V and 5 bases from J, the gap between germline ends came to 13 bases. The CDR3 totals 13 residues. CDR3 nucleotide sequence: TGTGCCTGGACTAAGACGGTGGGAGATACGCAGTATTTT. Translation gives CAWTKTVGDTQYF. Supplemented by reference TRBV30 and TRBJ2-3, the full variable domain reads SQTIHQWPATLVQPVGSPLSLECTVEGTSNPNLYWYRQAAGRGLQLLFYSVGIGQISSEVPQNLSASRPQDRQFILSSKKLLLSDSGFYLCAWTKTVGDTQYFGPGTRLTVL.

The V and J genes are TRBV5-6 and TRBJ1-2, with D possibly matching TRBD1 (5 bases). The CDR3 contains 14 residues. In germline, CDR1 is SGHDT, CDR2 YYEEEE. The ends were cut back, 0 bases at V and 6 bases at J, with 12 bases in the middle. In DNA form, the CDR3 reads TGTGCCAGCAGCTTGGCCCTCTTGACAGATGGCTACACCTTC. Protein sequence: CASSLALLTDGYTF.

CDR3 bases: TGCAGCGTCACTAGCGCTTCCATTGATACGCAGTATTTT. Encoded protein: CSVTSASIDTQYF. The V call is TRBV29-1, the J call TRBJ2-3, with TRBD2 matching over 7 bases. Germline V CDR1 and CDR2: SQVTM, ANQGSEA. J lost 6 bases, V lost 6 bases, and 9 bases had no gene match. The CDR3 runs 13 residues.

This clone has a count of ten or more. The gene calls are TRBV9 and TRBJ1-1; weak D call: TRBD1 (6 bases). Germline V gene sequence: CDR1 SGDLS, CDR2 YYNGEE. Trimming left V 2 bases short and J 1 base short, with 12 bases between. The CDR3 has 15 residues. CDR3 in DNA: TGTGCCAGCAGCGTTGGGGGGCTAGGGAACACTGAAGCTTTCTTT. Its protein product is CASSVGGLGNTEAFF.

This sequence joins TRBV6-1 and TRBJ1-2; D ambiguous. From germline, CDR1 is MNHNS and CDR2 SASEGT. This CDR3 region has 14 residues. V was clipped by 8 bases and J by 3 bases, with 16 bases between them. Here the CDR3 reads CASSLTLVDYGYTF. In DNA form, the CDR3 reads TGTGCCAGCTCCCTAACGTTGGTAGACTATGGCTACACCTTC.

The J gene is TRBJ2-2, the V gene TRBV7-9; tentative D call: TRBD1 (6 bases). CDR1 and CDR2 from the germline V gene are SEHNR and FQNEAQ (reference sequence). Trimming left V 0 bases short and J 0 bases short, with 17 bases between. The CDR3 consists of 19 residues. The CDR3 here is CASSLALNWGHSNTGELFF. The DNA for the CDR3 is TGTGCCAGCAGCTTAGCGTTAAATTGGGGACACTCGAACACCGGGGAGCTGTTTTTT. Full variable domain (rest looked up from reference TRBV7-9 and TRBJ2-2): DTGVSQNPRHKITKRGQNVTFRCDPISEHNRLYWYRQTLGQGPEFLTYFQNEAQLEKSRLLSDRFSAERPKGSFSTLEIQRTEQGDSAMYLCASSLALNWGHSNTGELFFGEGSRLTVL.

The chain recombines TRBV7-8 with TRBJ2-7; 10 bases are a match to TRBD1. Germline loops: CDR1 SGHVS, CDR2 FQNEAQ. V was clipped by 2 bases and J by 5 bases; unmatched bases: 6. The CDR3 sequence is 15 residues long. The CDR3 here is CASSLPGTGVHEQYF. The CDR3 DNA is TGTGCCAGCAGCTTACCCGGGACAGGGGTCCACGAGCAGTACTTC.

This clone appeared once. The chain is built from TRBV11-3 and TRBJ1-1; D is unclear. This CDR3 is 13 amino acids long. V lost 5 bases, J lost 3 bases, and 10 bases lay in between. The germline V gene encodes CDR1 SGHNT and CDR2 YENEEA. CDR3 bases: TGTGCCAGCAGCCGGGAGTCTTACACTGAAGCTTTCTTT. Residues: CASSRESYTEAFF.

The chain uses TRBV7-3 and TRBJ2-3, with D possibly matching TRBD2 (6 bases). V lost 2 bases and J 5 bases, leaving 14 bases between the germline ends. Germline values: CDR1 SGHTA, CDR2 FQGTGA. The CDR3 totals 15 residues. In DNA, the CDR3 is TGTGCCAGCAGCTTAGGACTCGGGAGCTTAGATACGCAGTATTTT. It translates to CASSLGLGSLDTQYF.

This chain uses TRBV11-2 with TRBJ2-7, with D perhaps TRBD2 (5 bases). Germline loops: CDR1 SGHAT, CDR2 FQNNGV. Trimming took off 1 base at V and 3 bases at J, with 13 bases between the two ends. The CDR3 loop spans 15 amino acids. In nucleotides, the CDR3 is TGTGCCAGCAGCTTAGGCGGCGGGCCCGGCTACGAGCAGTACTTC. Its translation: CASSLGGGPGYEQYF.